A selection of T cell receptor beta chains follows, all from one sample in a study of T cells in Graves' hyperthyroidism and ophthalmopathy. A single record per CDR3 protein comes from TCRdb applying MiXCR to the multiplex PCR reads. The profile shows over 250,000 distinct CDR3 sequences, about 20% of them singletons. The specimen was blood. The receptors originated from a man aged 25-45 years with Graves' ophthalmopathy. Both conserved end residues are part of each CDR3. The D gene is left open where the match is weak.

>.|TRBV2
CASSEVGRANYGYTF
>TRBD2|TRBV20-1
CSARGERGAYEQYF
>.|TRBV12-3/TRBV12-4
CASSSRGDGYTF
>.|TRBV12-5
CASGSSSSGYEQYF
>.|TRBV6-1
CASSEATGDSSPLHF
>.|TRBV5-1
CASSSSPSSGNTIYF
>TRBD2|TRBV11-2
CASTLGGIGYEQYF
>TRBD2|TRBV24-1
CATSPSGRDIQYF
>TRBD2|TRBV11-3
CASSPLTRTSGRRDTQYF
>.|TRBV14
CASSQDTSFNEQFF
>TRBD1|TRBV5-1
CASSQKPGQGDGGYTF
>TRBD1|TRBV3-1
CASNTRQGQGNTEAFF
>TRBD2|TRBV20-1
CSARDLAGGDEQFF
>.|TRBV20-1
CSAIGAWDQPQHF
>.|TRBV28
CASSLLVSSDTQYF
>TRBD1|TRBV5-1
CASSGTGGFTSNGYTF
>.|TRBV5-1
CASILGQSNSPLHF
>.|TRBV27
CASSLYRGGSRETQYF
>.|TRBV20-1
CSARRGLSGTATQYF
>TRBD2|TRBV9
CASSLRLAGERNTQYF
>TRBD2|TRBV5-1
CASSLELAGPNNEQFF
>.|TRBV6-2/TRBV6-3
CASSFTSSGELFF
>.|TRBV12-5
CASGWSGRYEQYF